This T cell receptor (beta chain) was found in a study of neoadjuvant anti-PD-1 for oral cavity cancer. The CDR3 consists of 15 residues. Germline assignment: CDR1 MGHRA and CDR2 YSYEKL. V lost 0 bases to trimming and J lost 3 bases, with 9 bases between them. Method: immunoSEQ multiplex PCR; TCRdb's copy keeps in-frame clones and lacks some. The sample yields approximately 72,000 clones, around 82% seen once. This sequence originates from a person aged 40-85 years with oral cavity squamous cell carcinoma. The rearrangement joins TRBV4-1 to TRBJ1-5; D gene unclear. Sequenced here: PBMCs, sampled before nivolumab (anti-PD-1) treatment. CDR3 in DNA: TGCGCCAGCAGCCAAGATCCCGGGATCAATCAGCCCCAGCATTTT. It encodes CASSQDPGINQPQHF.